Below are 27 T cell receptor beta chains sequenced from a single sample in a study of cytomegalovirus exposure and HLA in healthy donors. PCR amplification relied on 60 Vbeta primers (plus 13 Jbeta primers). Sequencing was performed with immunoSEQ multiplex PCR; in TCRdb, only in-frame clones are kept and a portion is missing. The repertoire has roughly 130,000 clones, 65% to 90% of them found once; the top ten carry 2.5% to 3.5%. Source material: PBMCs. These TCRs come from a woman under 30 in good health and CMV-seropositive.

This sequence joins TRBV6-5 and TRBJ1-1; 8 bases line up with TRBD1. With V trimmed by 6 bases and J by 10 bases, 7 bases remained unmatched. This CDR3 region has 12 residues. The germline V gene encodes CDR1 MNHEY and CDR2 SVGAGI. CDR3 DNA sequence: TGTGCCAGCAGGTTCGGACAGGGTCCAGCTTTCTTT. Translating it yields CASRFGQGPAFF.

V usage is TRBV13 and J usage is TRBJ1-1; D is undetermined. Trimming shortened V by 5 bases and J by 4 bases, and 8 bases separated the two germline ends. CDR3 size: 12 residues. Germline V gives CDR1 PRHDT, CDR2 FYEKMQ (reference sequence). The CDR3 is CASSARGTEAFF. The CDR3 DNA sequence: TGTGCCAGCAGCGCCCGGGGCACTGAAGCTTTCTTT.

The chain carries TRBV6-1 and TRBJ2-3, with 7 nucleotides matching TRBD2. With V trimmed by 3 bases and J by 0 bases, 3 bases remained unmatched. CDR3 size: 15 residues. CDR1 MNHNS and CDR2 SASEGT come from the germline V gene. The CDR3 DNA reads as TGTGCCAGCAGTGACCAGCGGGGTAGCACAGATACGCAGTATTTT. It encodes CASSDQRGSTDTQYF.

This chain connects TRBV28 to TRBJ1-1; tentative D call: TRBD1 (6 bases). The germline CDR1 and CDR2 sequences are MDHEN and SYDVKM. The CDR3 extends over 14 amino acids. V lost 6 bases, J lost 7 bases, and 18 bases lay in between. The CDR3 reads CASRPPQGMGEAFF. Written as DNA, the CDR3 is TGTGCCAGCAGACCCCCCCAGGGGATGGGTGAAGCTTTCTTT. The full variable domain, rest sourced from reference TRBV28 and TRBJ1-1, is DVKVTQSSRYLVKRTGEKVFLECVQDMDHENMFWYRQDPGLGLRLIYFSYDVKMKEKGDIPEGYSVSREKKERFSLILESASTNQTSMYLCASRPPQGMGEAFFGQGTRLTVV.

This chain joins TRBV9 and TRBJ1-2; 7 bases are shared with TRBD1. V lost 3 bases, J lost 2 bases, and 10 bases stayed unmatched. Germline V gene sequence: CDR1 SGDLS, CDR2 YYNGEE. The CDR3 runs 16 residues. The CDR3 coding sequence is TGTGCCAGCAGCGGAACAGGGGCTGGAGGGAACTATGGCTACACCTTC. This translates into CASSGTGAGGNYGYTF.

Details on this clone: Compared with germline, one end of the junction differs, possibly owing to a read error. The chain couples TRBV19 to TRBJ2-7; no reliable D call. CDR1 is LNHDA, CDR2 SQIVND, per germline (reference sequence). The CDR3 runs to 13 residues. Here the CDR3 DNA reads TGTGCTAGTAGTTCGCGGAGCTCCTACGGGCAGTACTTC. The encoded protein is CASSSRSSYGQYF.

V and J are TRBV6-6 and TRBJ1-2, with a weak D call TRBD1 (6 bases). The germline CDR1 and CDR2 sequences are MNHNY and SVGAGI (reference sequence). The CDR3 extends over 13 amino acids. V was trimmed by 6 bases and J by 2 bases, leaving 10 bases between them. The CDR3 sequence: CASSPGTNYGYTF. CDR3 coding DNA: TGTGCCAGCAGCCCCGGGACAAACTATGGCTACACCTTC.

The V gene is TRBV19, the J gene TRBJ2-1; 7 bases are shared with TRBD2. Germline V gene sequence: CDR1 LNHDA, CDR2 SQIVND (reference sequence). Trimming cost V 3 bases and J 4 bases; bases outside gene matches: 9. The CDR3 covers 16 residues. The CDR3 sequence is CASSIRAGEGYNEQFF. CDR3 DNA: TGTGCCAGTAGTATTCGGGCGGGGGAGGGTTACAATGAGCAGTTCTTC.

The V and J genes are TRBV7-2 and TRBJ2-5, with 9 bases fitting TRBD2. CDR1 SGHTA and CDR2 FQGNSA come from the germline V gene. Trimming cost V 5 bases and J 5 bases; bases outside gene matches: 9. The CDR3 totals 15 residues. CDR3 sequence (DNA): TGTGCCAGCAGCCCCGCGGGGGGGCCTAGGGAGACCCAGTACTTC. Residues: CASSPAGGPRETQYF.

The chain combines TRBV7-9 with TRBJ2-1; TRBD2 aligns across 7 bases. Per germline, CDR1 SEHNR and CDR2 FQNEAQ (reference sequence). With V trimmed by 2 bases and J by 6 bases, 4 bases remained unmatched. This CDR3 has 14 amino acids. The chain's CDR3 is CASSLSGVSNEQFF. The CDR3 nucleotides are TGTGCCAGCAGCTTAAGCGGGGTAAGCAATGAGCAGTTCTTC.

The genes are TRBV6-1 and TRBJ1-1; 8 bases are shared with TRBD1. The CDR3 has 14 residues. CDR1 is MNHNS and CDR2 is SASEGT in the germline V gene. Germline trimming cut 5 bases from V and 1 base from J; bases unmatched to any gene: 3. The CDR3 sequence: CASSWTGSNTEAFF. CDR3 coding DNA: TGTGCCAGCAGTTGGACAGGGTCGAACACTGAAGCTTTCTTT.

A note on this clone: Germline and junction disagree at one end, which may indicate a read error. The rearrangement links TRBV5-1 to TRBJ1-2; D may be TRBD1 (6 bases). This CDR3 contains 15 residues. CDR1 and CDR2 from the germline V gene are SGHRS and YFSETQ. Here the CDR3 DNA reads TGCGCCGGCAGCATACAGGGTCGAGACGGTGATGGCTACACCTTC. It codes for CAGSIQGRDGDGYTF.

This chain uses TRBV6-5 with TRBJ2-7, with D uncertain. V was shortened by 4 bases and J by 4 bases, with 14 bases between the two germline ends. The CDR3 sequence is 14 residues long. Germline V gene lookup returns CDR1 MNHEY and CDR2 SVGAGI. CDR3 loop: CASSFHFSGYEQYF. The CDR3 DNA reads TGTGCCAGCAGTTTCCATTTTAGTGGTTACGAGCAGTACTTC.

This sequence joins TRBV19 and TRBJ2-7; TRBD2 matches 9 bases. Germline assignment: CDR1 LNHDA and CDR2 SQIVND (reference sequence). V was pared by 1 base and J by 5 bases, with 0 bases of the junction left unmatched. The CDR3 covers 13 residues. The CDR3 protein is CASSIASGDEQYF. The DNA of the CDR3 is TGTGCCAGTAGTATAGCTAGCGGGGACGAGCAGTACTTC.

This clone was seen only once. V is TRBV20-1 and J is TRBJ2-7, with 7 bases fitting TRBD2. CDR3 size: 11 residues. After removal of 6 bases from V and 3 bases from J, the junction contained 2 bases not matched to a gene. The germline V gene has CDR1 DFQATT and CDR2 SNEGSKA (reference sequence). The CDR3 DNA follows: TGCAGTGCCACGGGGGGCTACGAGCAGTACTTC. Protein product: CSATGGYEQYF.

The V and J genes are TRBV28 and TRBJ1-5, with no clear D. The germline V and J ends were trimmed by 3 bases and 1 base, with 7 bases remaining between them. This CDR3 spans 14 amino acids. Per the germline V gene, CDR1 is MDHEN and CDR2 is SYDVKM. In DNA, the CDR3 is TGTGCCAGCAGTTTTGGAGGGAGCAATCAGCCCCAGCATTTT. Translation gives CASSFGGSNQPQHF.

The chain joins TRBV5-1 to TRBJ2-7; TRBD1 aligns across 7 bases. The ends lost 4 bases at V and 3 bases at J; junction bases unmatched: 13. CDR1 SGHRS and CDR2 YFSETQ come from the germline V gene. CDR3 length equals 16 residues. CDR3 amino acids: CASSPGTAPEGYEQYF. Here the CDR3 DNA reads TGCGCCAGCAGCCCCGGGACAGCTCCCGAGGGCTACGAGCAGTACTTC.

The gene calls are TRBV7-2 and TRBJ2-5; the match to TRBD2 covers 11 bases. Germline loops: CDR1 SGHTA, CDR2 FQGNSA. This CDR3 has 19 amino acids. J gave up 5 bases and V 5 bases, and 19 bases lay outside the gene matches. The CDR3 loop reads CASSKRGPVSGGAGETQYF. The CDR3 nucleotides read TGTGCCAGCAGCAAGAGGGGGCCGGTTAGCGGGGGGGCGGGGGAGACCCAGTACTTC.

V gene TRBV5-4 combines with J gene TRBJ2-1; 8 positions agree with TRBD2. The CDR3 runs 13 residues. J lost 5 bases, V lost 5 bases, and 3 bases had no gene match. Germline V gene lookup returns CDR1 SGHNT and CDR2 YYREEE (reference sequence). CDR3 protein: CASRTSENNEQFF. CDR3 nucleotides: TGTGCCAGCAGGACTAGCGAAAACAATGAGCAGTTCTTC.

DNA of the CDR3: TGCGCCAGCAGCCAGGACGACAGGGGCAATCAGCCCCAGCATTTT. Encoded protein: CASSQDDRGNQPQHF. The chain is built from TRBV4-1 and TRBJ1-5, with 7 nucleotides matching TRBD1. Trimming removed 3 bases from V and 2 bases from J; junction bases left unmatched: 4. Germline V gene lookup returns CDR1 MGHRA and CDR2 YSYEKL. The CDR3 runs 15 residues.

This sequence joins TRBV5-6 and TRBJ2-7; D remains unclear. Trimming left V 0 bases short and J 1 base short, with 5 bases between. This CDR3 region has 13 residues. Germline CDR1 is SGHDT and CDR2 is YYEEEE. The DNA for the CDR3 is TGTGCCAGCAGCTTGGGGCGGTCCTACGAGCAGTACTTC. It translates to CASSLGRSYEQYF.

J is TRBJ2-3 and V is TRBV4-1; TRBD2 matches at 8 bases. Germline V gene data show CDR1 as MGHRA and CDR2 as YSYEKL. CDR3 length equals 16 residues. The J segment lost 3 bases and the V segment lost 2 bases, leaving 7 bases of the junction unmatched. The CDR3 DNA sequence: TGCGCCAGCAGCCAATCAGGCGGGGGGCCTACAGATACGCAGTATTTT. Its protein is CASSQSGGGPTDTQYF.

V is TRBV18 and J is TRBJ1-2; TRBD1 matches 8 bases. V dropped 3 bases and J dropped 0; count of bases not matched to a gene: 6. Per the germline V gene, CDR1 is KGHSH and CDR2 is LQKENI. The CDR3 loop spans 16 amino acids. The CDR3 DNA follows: TGTGCCAGCTCACCGGGTAGGACAGGGACTAACTATGGCTACACCTTC. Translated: CASSPGRTGTNYGYTF.

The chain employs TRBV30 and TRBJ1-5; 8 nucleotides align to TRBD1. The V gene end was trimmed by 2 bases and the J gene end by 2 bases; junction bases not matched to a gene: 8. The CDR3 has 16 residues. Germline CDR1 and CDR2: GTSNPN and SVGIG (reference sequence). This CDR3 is CAWSPGTGNRNQPQHF. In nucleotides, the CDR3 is TGTGCCTGGAGTCCCGGGACAGGTAATCGCAATCAGCCCCAGCATTTT. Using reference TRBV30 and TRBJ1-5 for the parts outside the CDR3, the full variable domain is SQTIHQWPATLVQPVGSPLSLECTVEGTSNPNLYWYRQAAGRGLQLLFYSVGIGQISSEVPQNLSASRPQDRQFILSSKKLLLSDSGFYLCAWSPGTGNRNQPQHFGDGTRLSIL.

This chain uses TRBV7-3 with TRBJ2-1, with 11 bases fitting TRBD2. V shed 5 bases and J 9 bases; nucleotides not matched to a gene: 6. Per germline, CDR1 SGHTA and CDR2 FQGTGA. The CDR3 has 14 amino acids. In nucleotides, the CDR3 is TGTGCCAGCAGCCTTAGCGGGGGGGAGGTTGAGCAGTTCTTC. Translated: CASSLSGGEVEQFF.

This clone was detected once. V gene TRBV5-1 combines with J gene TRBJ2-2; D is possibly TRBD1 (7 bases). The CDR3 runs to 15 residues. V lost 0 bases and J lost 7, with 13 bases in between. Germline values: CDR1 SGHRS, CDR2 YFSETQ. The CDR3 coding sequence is TGCGCCAGCAGCTTGGGCAGGGGGGTAGACGGGGAGCTGTTTTTT. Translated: CASSLGRGVDGELFF.

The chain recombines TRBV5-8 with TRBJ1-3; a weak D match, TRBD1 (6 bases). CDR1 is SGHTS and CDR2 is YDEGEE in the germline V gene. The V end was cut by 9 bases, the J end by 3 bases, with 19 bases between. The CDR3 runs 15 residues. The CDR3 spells CATARGFLIGNTIYF. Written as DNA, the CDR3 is TGTGCCACCGCAAGGGGGTTTTTGATTGGAAACACCATATATTTT. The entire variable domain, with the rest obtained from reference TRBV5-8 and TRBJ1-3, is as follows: EAGVTQSPTHLIKTRGQQATLRCSPISGHTSVYWYQQALGLGLQFLLWYDEGEERNRGNFPPRFSGRQFPNYSSELNVNALELEDSALYLCATARGFLIGNTIYFGEGSWLTVV.